This T cell receptor beta chain was profiled in a study of Graves' ophthalmopathy and Graves' hyperthyroidism. Regarding the study as a whole: The majority of expanded thyroid clonotypes above 0.001 frequency also occurred in blood.

With respect to this clonotype: Its antigen is unknown.

Losses at the gene ends were 4 bases for V and 8 bases for J; bases not matched to a gene: 10. The CDR3 is made up of 15 amino acids. Germline values: CDR1 SGHVS, CDR2 FQNEAQ. Patients were excluded if they had other autoimmune diseases or uncontrolled infections, and likewise if pregnancy or lactation applied. Thyroid ultrasound, orbital computed tomography, TRAb, serum thyroxine and clinical symptoms formed the basis of diagnosis. PBMCs were obtained from about 10 ml of fresh peripheral blood. CDR3 regions of TCR beta were amplified from RNA transcripts. The authors performed first-round RT-PCR with HTBI primers and then a second-round multiplex PCR. TCRdb recomputed calls from the multiplex PCR reads with MiXCR, one row per CDR3 protein. The sample comprises hundreds of thousands of distinct CDR3 sequences, about 40% of which are singletons, and more than 2.5% rests with the top ten.

Sequencing input: peripheral blood. The TCR was taken from an adult man with Graves' ophthalmopathy. The V call is TRBV7-8, the J call TRBJ1-4, with TRBD1 matching 7 bases. In nucleotides, the CDR3 is TGTGCCAGCAGCTCTTTGCCAGGGGGAGGAGAAAAACTGTTTTTT. It translates to CASSSLPGGGEKLFF. The full variable domain, completed using reference TRBV7-8 and TRBJ1-4, is GAGVSQSPRYKVAKRGQDVALRCDPISGHVSLFWYQQALGQGPEFLTYFQNEAQLDKSGLPSDRFFAERPEGSVSTLKIQRTQQEDSAVYLCASSSLPGGGEKLFFGSGTQLSVL.